This T cell receptor (beta chain) appears in the sequencing data of a study of naive and memory T cell subsets. Study-level findings and limits: There was no ground truth to check naive and memory subset results. In CD4 and CD8 cells, diversity dropped from naive through EMRA.

In regard to this clonotype: Antigen: not known.

The CDR3 sequence is 15 residues long. Germline CDR1 is MNHNY and CDR2 is SVGAGI (reference sequence). J gave up 2 bases and V 5 bases, and 4 bases lay outside the gene matches. Two oligonucleotides, mixed equimolar, formed the beta constant-region primer covering TRBC1 and TRBC2. The cDNA 3' end received a ligated single-stranded oligonucleotide carrying the SP2 primer and a 12-nucleotide UMI. TCRdb reprocessed the UMI-ligation and nested PCR reads with MiXCR, giving one entry per CDR3 protein. The sample has approximately 85,000 distinct CDR3 sequences, 5.5% to 8.5% seen once; the top ten hold about 1.6%. Overnight CMV lysate stimulation of fresh PBMCs defined donor CMV status by CD4+ IFNgamma.

The chain couples TRBV6-6 to TRBJ1-5; TRBD1 matches 9 bases. Source material: central memory CD4+ T cells from blood. This clonotype was obtained from a human donor in good health. The CDR3 loop is CASSGQGQGNQPQHF. The DNA for the CDR3 is TGTGCCAGCAGTGGACAGGGGCAAGGCAATCAGCCCCAGCATTTT.